This T cell receptor beta chain derives from a study of blood T cell repertoires in COVID-19. Germline loops: CDR1 SGHNT, CDR2 YYREEE (reference sequence). The CDR3 has 12 residues. V lost 4 bases and J 7 bases, leaving 11 bases between the germline ends. Per the original methods: Quantification of nucleated cells was approximated via reference gene primer amplification. Profiled with immunoSEQ multiplex PCR; TCRdb holds only in-frame clones, not every one. That table furnishes V, J and clone size, whereas the DNA furnished D and trimming. This repertoire shows almost 400,000 clones, 80% to 90% found once; its top ten account for 2.3%.

The sequencing sample was made of peripheral blood. The chain joins TRBV5-4 to TRBJ1-1; a possible D gene is TRBD1 (6 bases). The TCR sequence derives from a woman between 55 and 75 years old with COVID-19, enrolled during active disease. CDR3 amino acids: CASSLGQLEAFF. The CDR3 bases are TGTGCCAGCAGCCTAGGACAGCTTGAAGCTTTCTTT.